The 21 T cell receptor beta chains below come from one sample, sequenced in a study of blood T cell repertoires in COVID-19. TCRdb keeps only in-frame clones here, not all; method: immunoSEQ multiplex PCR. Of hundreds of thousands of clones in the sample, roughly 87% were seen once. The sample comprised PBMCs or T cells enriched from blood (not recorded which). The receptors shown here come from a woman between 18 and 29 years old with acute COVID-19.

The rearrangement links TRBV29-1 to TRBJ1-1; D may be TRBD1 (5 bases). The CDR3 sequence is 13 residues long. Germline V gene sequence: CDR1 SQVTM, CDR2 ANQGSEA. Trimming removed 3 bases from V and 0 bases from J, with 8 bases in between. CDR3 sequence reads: CSVEQGMNTEAFF. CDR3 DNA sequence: TGCAGCGTTGAGCAGGGCATGAACACTGAAGCTTTCTTT.

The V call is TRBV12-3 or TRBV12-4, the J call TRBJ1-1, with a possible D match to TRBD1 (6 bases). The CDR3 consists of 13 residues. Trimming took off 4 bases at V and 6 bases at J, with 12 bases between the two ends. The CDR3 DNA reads TGTGCCAGCAGTTCAGGGGTTTTAGCTGAAGCTTTCTTT. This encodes CASSSGVLAEAFF.

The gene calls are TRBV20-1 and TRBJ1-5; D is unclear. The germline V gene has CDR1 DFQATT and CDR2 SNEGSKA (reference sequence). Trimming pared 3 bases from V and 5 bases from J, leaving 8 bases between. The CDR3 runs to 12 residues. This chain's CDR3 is CSASSGDQPQHF. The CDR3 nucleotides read TGCAGTGCTAGTTCGGGAGATCAGCCCCAGCATTTT.

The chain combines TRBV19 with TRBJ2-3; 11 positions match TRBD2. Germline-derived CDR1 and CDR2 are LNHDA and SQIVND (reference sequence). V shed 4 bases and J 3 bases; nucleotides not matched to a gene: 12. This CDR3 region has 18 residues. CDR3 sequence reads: CASSNPPLRLAGTDTQYF. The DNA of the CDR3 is TGTGCCAGTAGTAACCCTCCCCTTAGACTAGCGGGGACAGATACGCAGTATTTT.

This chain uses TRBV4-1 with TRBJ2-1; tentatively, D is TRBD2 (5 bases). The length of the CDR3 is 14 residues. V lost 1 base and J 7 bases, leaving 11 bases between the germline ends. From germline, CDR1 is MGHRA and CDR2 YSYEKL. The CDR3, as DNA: TGCGCCAGCAGCCAAGTGCCCTCGGGGAATGAGCAGTTCTTC. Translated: CASSQVPSGNEQFF.

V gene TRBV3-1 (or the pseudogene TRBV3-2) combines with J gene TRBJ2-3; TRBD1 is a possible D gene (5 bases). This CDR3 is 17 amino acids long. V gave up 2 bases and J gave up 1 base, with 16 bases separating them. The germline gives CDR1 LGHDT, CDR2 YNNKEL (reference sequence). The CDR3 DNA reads TGTGCCAGCAGCCAATGGCAGGGTGGGTATGGCACAGATACGCAGTATTTT. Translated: CASSQWQGGYGTDTQYF.

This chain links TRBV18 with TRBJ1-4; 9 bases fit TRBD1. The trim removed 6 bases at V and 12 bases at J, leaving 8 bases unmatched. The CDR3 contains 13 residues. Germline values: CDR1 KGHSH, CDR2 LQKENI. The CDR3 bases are TGTGCCAGCTCCAATGGACAGGGGAAAGAACTGTTTTTT. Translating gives CASSNGQGKELFF.

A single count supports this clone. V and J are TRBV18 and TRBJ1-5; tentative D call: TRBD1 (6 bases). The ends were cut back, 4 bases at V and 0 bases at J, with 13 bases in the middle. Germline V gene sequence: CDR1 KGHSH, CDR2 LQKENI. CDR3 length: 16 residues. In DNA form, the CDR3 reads TGTGCCAGCTCACTTACAGGGCCCCATAGCAATCAGCCCCAGCATTTT. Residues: CASSLTGPHSNQPQHF.

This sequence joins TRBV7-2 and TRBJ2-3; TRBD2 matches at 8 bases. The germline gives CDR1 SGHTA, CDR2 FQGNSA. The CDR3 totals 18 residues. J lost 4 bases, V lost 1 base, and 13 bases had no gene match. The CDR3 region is CASSLGASGPPLADTQYF. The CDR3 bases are TGTGCCAGCAGCTTAGGGGCTAGCGGGCCACCATTGGCAGATACGCAGTATTTT.

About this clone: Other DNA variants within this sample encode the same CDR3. CDR3 in DNA: TGTGCCAGCATTTCGGGGGGCTCCTACGAGCAGTACTTC. Protein product: CASISGGSYEQYF. The genes are TRBV28 and TRBJ2-7; TRBD2 matches at 7 bases. Per germline, CDR1 MDHEN and CDR2 SYDVKM. The V gene end was trimmed by 7 bases and the J gene end by 0 bases; junction bases not matched to a gene: 3. This CDR3 has 13 amino acids. The whole variable domain, filled in from reference TRBV28 and TRBJ2-7, reads DVKVTQSSRYLVKRTGEKVFLECVQDMDHENMFWYRQDPGLGLRLIYFSYDVKMKEKGDIPEGYSVSREKKERFSLILESASTNQTSMYLCASISGGSYEQYFGPGTRLTVT.

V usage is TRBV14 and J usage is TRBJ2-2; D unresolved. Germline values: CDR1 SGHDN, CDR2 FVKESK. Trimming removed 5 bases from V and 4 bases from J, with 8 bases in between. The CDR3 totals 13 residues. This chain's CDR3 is CASSELSTGELFF. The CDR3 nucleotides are TGTGCCAGCAGCGAGCTGAGCACCGGGGAGCTGTTTTTT.

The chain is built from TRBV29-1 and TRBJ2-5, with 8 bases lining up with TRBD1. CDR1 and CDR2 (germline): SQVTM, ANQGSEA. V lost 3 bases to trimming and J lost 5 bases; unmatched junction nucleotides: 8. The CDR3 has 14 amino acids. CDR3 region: CSVEGRGQPETQYF. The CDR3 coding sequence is TGCAGCGTTGAGGGCAGGGGGCAACCTGAGACCCAGTACTTC.

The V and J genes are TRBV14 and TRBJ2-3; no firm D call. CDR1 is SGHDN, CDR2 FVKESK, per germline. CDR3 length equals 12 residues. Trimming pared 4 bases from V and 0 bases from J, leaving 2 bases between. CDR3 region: CASSLSTDTQYF. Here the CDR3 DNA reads TGTGCCAGCAGCCTAAGCACAGATACGCAGTATTTT.

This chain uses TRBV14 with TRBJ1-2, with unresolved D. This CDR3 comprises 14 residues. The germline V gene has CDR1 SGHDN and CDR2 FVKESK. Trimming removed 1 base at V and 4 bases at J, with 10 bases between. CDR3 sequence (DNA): TGTGCCAGCAGCCAAGTTGAGGATTCCTATGGCTACACCTTC. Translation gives CASSQVEDSYGYTF.

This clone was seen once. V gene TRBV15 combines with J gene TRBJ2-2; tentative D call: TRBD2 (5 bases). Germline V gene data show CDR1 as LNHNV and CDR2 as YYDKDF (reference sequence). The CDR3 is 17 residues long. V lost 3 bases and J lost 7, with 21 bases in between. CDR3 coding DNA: TGTGCCACCAGCAGCCCCCTCGGTAGGGCCAGCGGCGGGGAGCTGTTTTTT. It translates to CATSSPLGRASGGELFF.

The CDR3 DNA follows: TGTGCCAGCAGTTGGAAATGGATACAGGGGATGACTAGCGGGAGTTCGGCCAATGAGCAGTTCTTC. Residues: CASSWKWIQGMTSGSSANEQFF. This chain joins TRBV28 and TRBJ2-1; 12 bases line up with TRBD2. CDR1 and CDR2 (germline): MDHEN, SYDVKM. There are 22 residues in the CDR3. The V gene end was trimmed by 4 bases and the J gene end by 6 bases; junction bases not matched to a gene: 25.

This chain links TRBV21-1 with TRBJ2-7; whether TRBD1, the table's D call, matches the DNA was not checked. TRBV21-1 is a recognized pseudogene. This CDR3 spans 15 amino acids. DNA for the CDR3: TGTGCCAGCAGTCCAAACCCTTCCAGGGCCTACGAGCAGTACTTC. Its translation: CASSPNPSRAYEQYF.

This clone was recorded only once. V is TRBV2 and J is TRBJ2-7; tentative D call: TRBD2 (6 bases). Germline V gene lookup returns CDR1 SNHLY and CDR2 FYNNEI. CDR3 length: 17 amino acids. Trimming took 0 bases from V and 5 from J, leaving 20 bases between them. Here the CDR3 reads CASSEAKVPAWGDEQYF. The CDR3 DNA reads TGTGCCAGCAGTGAAGCGAAGGTTCCCGCCTGGGGGGACGAGCAGTACTTC.

CDR3 nucleotide sequence: TGTGCCACCAGTGACCCAGGGGTAGATACGCAGTATTTT. Translating it yields CATSDPGVDTQYF. The chain recombines TRBV24-1 with TRBJ2-3; a weak D match, TRBD1 (6 bases). V lost 4 bases and J 5 bases, leaving 9 bases between the germline ends. The CDR3 is 13 amino acids. The germline gives CDR1 KGHDR, CDR2 SFDVKD.

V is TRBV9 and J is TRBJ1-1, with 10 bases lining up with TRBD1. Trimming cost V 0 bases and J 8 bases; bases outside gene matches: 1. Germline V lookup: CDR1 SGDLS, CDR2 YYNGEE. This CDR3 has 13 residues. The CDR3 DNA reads TGTGCCAGCAGCGTAGAGGGACAGGGGGAAGCTTTCTTT. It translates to CASSVEGQGEAFF.

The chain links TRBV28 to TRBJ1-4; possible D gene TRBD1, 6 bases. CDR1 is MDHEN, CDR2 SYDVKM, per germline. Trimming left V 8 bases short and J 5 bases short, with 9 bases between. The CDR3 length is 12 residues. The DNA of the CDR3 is TGTGCCAGCCGGGACACCAATGAAAAACTGTTTTTT. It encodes CASRDTNEKLFF.